What follows is one T cell receptor (beta chain) and its context. Its antigen remains unknown. Using immunoSEQ multiplex PCR, the repertoire was profiled, and TCRdb retains in-frame clones only, with some absent. Of more than 80,000 clones in the sample, more than 85% were seen once. The sample is drawn from a study of OX40 agonist ivuxolimab in advanced cancers. Background on the study: Patients received ivuxolimab, an intravenous treatment, every 2 weeks at 0.01 to 10 mg/kg. Study results and caveats: Clonal expansion among partial responders at 0.1-3.0 mg/kg ranked near the lowest. The CD4+ and CD8+ T cells in the blood had expanded clonally by week 6 at 0.1 to 3.0 mg/kg.

Trimming stripped 1 base from V and 2 bases from J, with 14 bases between. Germline CDR1 is SGHTA and CDR2 is FQGNSA. The length of the CDR3 is 16 residues. The TCR sequence derives from an adult with an advanced solid tumor such as melanoma, head and neck, liver or kidney cancer. J is TRBJ1-2 and V is TRBV7-2, with TRBD1 as a possible D gene (6 bases). Sample: CD4+ or CD8+ T cells sorted from blood, taken in a trial of the OX40 agonist ivuxolimab. The CDR3, as DNA: TGTGCCAGCAGCTTAGTTGCCCGGCAGGGGAACTATGGCTACACCTTC. Its translation is CASSLVARQGNYGYTF.